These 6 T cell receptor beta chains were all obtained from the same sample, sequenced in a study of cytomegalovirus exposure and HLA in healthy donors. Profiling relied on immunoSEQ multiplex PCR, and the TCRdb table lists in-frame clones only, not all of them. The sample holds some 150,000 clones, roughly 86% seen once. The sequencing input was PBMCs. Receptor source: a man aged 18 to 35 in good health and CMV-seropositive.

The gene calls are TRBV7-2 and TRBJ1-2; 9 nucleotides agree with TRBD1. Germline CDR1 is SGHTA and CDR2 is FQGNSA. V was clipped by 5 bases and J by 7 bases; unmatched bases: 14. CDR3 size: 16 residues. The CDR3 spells CASSVNRGQGKGGYTF. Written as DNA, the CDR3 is TGTGCCAGCAGCGTCAATCGGGGACAGGGAAAGGGTGGCTACACCTTC.

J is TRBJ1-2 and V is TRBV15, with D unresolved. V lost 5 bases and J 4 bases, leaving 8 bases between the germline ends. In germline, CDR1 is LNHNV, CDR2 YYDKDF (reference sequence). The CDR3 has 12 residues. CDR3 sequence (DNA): TGTGCCACCAGCGGACTCCCCTATGGCTACACCTTC. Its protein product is CATSGLPYGYTF.

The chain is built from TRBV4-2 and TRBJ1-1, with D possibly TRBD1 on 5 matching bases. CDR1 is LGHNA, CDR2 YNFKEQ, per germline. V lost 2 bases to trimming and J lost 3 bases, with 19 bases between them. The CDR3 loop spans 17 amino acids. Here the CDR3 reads CASSQRGLEGAYTEAFF. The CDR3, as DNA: TGTGCCAGCAGCCAACGGGGGTTAGAGGGAGCTTACACTGAAGCTTTCTTT.

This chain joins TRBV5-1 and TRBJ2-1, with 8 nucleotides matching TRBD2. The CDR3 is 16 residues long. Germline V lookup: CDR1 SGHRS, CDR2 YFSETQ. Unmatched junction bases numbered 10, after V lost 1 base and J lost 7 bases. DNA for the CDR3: TGCGCCAGCAGCTTGTTATCCGGGAGGGCAAGGAATGAGCAGTTCTTC. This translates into CASSLLSGRARNEQFF.

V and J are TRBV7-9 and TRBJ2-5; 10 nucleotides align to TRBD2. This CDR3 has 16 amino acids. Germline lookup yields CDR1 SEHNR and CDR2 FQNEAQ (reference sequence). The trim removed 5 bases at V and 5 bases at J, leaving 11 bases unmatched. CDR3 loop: CASSISSGRAGETQYF. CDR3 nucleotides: TGTGCCAGCAGCATATCAAGCGGGAGGGCGGGGGAGACCCAGTACTTC.

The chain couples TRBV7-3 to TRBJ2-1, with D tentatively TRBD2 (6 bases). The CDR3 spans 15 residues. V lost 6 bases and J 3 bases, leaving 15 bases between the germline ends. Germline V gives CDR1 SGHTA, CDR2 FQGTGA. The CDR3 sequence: CASSSRGSGYNEQFF. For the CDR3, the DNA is TGTGCCAGCAGTAGTCGGGGTAGCGGCTACAATGAGCAGTTCTTC.